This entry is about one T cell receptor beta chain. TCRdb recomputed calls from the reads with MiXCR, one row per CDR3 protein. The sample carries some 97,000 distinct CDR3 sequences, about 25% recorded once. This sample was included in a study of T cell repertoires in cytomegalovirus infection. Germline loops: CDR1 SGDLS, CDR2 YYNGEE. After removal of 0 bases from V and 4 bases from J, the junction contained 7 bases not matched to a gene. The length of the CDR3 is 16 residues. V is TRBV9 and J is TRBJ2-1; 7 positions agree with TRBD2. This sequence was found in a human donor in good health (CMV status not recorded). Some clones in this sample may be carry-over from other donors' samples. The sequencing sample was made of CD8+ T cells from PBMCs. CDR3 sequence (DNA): TGTGCCAGCAGCGTAGACTGGGGGGAGGGGTACAATGAGCAGTTCTTC. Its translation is CASSVDWGEGYNEQFF.